Described below is a single TCR beta chain sequence and its context. TCRdb's table, derived via immunoSEQ multiplex PCR, lists solely in-frame clones and lacks some. The data show approximately 12,000 clones, 85% to 90% seen once. The record originates from a study of T cell clonotyping in hematopoietic cell transplantation. The germline V gene encodes CDR1 SQVTM and CDR2 ANQGSEA. The V gene end was trimmed by 6 bases and the J gene end by 7 bases; junction bases not matched to a gene: 5. CDR3 size: 13 residues. This receptor was identified in a female patient between 55 and 75 years old who had an allogeneic stem cell transplant from an unrelated donor, so the T cells may come from the graft donor. Some clones in this sample may be carry-over from other donors' samples. The specimen was PBMCs, collected 100 days after allogeneic stem cell transplant. The chain has TRBV29-1 and TRBJ2-4; 11 bases fit TRBD2. This CDR3 reads CSVTWTSGNIQYF. CDR3 DNA: TGCAGCGTCACTTGGACTAGCGGGAACATTCAGTACTTC.